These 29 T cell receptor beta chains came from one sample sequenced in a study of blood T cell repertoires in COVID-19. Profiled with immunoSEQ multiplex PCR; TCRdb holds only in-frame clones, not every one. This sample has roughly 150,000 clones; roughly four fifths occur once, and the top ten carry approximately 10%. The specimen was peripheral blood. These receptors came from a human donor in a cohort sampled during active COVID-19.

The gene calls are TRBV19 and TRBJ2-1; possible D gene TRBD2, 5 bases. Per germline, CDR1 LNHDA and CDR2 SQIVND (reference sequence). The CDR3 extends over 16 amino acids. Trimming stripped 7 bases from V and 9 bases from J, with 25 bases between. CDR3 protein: CASTPDRASSLGEQFF. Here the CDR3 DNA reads TGTGCCAGTACCCCAGATAGGGCTAGCTCTTTGGGTGAGCAGTTCTTC.

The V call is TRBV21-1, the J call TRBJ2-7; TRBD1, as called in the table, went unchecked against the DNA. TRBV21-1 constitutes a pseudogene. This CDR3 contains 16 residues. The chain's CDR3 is CASSKGSWTGHYEQYF. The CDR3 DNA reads TGTGCCAGCAGCAAAGGATCATGGACAGGGCATTACGAGCAGTACTTC.

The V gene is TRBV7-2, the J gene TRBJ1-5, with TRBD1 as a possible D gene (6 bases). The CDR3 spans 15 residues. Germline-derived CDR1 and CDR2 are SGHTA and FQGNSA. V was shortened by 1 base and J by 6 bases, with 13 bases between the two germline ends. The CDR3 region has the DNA TGTGCCAGCAGCTTAGGGGCGCAGGGGCTTCAGCCCCAGCATTTT. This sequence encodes CASSLGAQGLQPQHF.

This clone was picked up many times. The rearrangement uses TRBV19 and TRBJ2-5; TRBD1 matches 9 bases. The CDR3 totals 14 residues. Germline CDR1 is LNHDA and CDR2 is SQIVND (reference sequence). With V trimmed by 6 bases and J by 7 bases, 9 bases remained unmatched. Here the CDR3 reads CASSSTGGWGTQYF. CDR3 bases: TGTGCCAGTAGCTCAACAGGGGGCTGGGGGACCCAGTACTTC.

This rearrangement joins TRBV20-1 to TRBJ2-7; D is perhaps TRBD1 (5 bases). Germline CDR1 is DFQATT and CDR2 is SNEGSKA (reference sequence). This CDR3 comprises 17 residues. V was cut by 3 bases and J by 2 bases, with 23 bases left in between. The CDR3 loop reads CSASDHRWGLSTYEQYF. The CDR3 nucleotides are TGCAGTGCTAGTGACCACCGTTGGGGCTTAAGCACCTACGAGCAGTACTTC.

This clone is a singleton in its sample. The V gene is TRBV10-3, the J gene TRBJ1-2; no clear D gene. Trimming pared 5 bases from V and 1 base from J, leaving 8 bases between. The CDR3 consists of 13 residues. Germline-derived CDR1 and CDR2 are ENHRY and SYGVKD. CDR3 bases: TGTGCCATCAGTTCCGGGGTTAACTATGGCTACACCTTC. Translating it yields CAISSGVNYGYTF.

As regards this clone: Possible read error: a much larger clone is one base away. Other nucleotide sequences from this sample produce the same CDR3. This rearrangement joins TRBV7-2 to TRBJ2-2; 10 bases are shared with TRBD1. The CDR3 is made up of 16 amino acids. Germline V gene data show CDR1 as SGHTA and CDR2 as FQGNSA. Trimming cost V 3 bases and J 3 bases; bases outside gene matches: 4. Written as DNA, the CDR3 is TGTGCCAGCAGCTTGGCGGGACAGGGGTACACCGGGGAGCTGTTTTTT. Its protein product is CASSLAGQGYTGELFF.

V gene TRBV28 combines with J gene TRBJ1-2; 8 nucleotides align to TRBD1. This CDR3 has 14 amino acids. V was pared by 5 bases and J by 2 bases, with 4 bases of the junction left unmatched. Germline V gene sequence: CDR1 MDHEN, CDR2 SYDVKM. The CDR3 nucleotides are TGTGCCAGCAGTCTGGGACAGGACAACTATGGCTACACCTTC. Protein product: CASSLGQDNYGYTF.

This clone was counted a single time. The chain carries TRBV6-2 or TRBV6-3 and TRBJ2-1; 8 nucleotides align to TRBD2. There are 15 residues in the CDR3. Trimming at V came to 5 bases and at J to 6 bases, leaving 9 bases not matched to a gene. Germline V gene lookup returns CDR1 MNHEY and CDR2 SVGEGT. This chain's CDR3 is CASSRLAGGTNEQFF. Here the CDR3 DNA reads TGTGCCAGCAGTCGATTGGCGGGAGGTACCAATGAGCAGTTCTTC.

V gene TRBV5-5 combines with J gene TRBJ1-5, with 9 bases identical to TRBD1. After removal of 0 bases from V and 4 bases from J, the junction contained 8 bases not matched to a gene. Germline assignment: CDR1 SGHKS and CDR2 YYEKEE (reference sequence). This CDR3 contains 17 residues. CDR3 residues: CASSLVLGQGGNQPQHF. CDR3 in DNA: TGTGCCAGCAGCTTGGTTTTGGGACAGGGAGGGAATCAGCCCCAGCATTTT. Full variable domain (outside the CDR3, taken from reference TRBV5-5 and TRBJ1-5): DAGVTQSPTHLIKTRGQQVTLRCSPISGHKSVSWYQQVLGQGPQFIFQYYEKEERGRGNFPDRFSARQFPNYSSELNVNALLLGDSALYLCASSLVLGQGGNQPQHFGDGTRLSIL.

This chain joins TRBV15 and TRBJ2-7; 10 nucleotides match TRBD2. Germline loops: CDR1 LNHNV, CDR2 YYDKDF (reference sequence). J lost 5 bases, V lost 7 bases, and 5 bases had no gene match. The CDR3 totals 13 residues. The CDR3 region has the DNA TGTGCCACCAAAGCGGGAGGGCCCGACGAGCAGTACTTC. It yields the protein CATKAGGPDEQYF.

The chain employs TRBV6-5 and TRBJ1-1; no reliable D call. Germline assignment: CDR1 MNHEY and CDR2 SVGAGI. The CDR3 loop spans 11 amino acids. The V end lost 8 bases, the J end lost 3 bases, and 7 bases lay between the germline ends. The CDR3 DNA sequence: TGTGCCAGCGTTCTTTACACTGAAGCTTTCTTT. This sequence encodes CASVLYTEAFF.

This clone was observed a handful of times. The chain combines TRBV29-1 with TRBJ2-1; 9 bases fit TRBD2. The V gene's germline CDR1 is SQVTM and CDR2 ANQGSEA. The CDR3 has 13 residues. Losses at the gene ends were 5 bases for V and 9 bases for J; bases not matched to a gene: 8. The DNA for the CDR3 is TGCAGCGTTTCGGCGGGGGGGCCATCTGAGCAGTTCTTC. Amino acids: CSVSAGGPSEQFF.

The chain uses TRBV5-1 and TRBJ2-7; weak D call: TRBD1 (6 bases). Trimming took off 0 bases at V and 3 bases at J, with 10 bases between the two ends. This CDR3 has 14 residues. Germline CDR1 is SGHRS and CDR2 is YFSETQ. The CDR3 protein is CASSLEGRGYEQYF. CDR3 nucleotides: TGCGCCAGCAGCTTGGAAGGCAGGGGCTACGAGCAGTACTTC.

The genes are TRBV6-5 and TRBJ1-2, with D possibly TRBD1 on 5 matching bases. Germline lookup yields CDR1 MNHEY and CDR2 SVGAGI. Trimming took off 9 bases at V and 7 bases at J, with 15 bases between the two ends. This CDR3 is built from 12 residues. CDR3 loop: CASTGREGGYTF. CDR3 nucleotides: TGTGCCAGTACAGGCCGGGAGGGTGGCTACACCTTC.

The CDR3 spells CASSKKGAFNQPQHF. In nucleotides, the CDR3 is TGTGCCAGCAGCAAGAAAGGAGCCTTTAATCAGCCCCAGCATTTT. This sequence joins TRBV7-2 and TRBJ1-5; D remains unclear. Per the germline V gene, CDR1 is SGHTA and CDR2 is FQGNSA. V lost 5 bases, J lost 4 bases, and 15 bases lay in between. CDR3 length equals 15 residues. Filled out from reference TRBV7-2 and TRBJ1-5, the complete variable domain reads GAGVSQSPSNKVTEKGKDVELRCDPISGHTALYWYRQSLGQGLEFLIYFQGNSAPDKSGLPSDRFSAERTGGSVSTLTIQRTQQEDSAVYLCASSKKGAFNQPQHFGDGTRLSIL.

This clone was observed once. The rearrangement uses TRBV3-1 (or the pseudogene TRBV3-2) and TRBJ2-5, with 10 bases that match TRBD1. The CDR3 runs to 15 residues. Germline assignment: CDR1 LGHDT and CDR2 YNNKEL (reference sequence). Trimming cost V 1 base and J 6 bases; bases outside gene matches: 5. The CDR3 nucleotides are TGTGCCAGCAGCCAAGGAGGGACAGGGGAGAAGACCCAGTACTTC. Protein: CASSQGGTGEKTQYF.

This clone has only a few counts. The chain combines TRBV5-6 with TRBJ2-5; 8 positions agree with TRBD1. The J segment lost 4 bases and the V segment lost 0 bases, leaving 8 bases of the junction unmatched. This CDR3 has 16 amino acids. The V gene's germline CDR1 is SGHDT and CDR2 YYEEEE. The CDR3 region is CASSLGVTGAGETQYF. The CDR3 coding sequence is TGTGCCAGCAGCTTGGGGGTGACAGGGGCTGGAGAGACCCAGTACTTC.

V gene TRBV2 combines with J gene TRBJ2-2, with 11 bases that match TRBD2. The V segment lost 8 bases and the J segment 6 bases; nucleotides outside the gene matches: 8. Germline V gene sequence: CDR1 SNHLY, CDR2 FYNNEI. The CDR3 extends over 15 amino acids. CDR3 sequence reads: CASARLAGQSGELFF. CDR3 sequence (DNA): TGTGCCAGCGCAAGACTAGCGGGACAGTCCGGGGAGCTGTTTTTT.

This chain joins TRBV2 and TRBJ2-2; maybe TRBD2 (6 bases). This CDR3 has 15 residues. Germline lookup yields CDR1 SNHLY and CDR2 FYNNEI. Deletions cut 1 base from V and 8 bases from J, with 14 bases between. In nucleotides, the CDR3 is TGTGCCAGCAGTGAAGGGAGGGTGGAGACTGGGGAGCTGTTTTTT. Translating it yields CASSEGRVETGELFF.

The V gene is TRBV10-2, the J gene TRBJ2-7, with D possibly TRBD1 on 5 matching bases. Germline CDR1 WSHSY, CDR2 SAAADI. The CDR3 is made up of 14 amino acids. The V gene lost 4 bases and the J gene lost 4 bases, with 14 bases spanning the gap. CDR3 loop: CASSVGQGVYEQYF. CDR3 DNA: TGCGCCAGCAGTGTAGGGCAGGGCGTTTACGAGCAGTACTTC.

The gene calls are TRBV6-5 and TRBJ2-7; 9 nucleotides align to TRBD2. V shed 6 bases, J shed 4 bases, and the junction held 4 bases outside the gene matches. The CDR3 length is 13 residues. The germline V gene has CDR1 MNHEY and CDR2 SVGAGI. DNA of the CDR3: TGTGCCAGCAGCAGACTAGCGGAATACGAGCAGTACTTC. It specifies CASSRLAEYEQYF.

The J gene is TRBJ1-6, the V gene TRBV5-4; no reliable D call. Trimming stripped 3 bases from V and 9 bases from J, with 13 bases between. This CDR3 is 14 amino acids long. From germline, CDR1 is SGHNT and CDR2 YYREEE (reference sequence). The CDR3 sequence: CASSSDTAGSPLHF. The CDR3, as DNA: TGTGCCAGCAGCTCAGACACGGCCGGTTCACCCCTCCACTTT.

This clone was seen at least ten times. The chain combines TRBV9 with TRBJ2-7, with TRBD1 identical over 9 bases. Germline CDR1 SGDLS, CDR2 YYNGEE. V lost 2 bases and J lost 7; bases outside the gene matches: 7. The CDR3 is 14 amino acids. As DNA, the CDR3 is TGTGCCAGCAGCGTTGGACAGGGGTTCGGGGAGCAGTACTTC. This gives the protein CASSVGQGFGEQYF.

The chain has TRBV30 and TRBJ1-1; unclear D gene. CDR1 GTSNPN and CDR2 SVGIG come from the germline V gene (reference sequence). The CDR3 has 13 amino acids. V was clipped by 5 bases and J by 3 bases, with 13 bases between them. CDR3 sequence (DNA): TGTGCCTGGGTTGGAGGCTACCACACTGAAGCTTTCTTT. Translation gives CAWVGGYHTEAFF.

CDR3 loop: CATSDPSLAYNEQFF. In DNA form, the CDR3 reads TGTGCCACCAGTGACCCCTCTCTTGCCTACAATGAGCAGTTCTTC. This sequence joins TRBV24-1 and TRBJ2-1; D is unclear. Germline values: CDR1 KGHDR, CDR2 SFDVKD. The CDR3 runs 15 residues. Trimming took off 4 bases at V and 2 bases at J, with 11 bases between the two ends.

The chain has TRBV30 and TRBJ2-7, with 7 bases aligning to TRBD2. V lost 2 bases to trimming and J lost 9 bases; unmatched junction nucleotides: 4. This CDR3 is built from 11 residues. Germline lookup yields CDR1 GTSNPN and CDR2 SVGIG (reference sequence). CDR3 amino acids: CAWSPGGWQYF. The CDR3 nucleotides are TGTGCCTGGAGTCCCGGGGGGTGGCAGTACTTC.

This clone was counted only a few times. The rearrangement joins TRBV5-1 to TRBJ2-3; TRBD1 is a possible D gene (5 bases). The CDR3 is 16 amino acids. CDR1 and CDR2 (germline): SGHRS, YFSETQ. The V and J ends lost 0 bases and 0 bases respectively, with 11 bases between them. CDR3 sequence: CASSLDVRQSTDTQYF. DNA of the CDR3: TGCGCCAGCAGCTTGGATGTGAGACAGAGCACAGATACGCAGTATTTT.

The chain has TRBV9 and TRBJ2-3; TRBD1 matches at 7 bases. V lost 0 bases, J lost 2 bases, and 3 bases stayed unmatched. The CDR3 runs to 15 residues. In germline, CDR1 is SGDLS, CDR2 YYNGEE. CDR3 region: CASSVEGGHTDTQYF. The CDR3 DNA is TGTGCCAGCAGCGTAGAAGGGGGCCACACAGATACGCAGTATTTT. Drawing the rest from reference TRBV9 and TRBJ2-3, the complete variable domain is DSGVTQTPKHLITATGQRVTLRCSPRSGDLSVYWYQQSLDQGLQFLIQYYNGEERAKGNILERFSAQQFPDLHSELNLSSLELGDSALYFCASSVEGGHTDTQYFGPGTRLTVL.